This TCR beta chain is drawn from a study of molecular identifiers for immune sequencing clone quantification. Sorting captured naive CD8 T cells as CD8+CD4-CCR7+CD45RA+. Per germline, CDR1 GTSNPN and CDR2 SVGIG (reference sequence). The CDR3 consists of 13 residues. V shed 0 bases and J shed 6 bases, with 10 bases lying between them. Preparation methods for the bulk TCR libraries were those previously described, with listed TCR primers. MiXCR, applied by TCRdb to the PCR reads, yields one record per CDR3 protein. Of around 460,000 distinct CDR3 sequences in the sample, less than 30% were seen once. The genes are TRBV30 and TRBJ2-3, with unresolved D. Material: naive CD8+ T cells from blood, with Jurkat cell RNA spiked in. The sample's subset: FACS-sorted CD8+CD4-CCR7+CD45RA+ naive T cells. This clonotype was obtained from a human donor in good health. Some libraries in this study had Jurkat cell RNA spiked in. The CDR3 sequence is CAWSVVCFDTQYF. The CDR3 DNA sequence: TGTGCCTGGAGTGTAGTCTGTTTCGATACGCAGTATTTT. The variable domain in full, with the rest retrieved from reference TRBV30 and TRBJ2-3, is SQTIHQWPATLVQPVGSPLSLECTVEGTSNPNLYWYRQAAGRGLQLLFYSVGIGQISSEVPQNLSASRPQDRQFILSSKKLLLSDSGFYLCAWSVVCFDTQYFGPGTRLTVL.